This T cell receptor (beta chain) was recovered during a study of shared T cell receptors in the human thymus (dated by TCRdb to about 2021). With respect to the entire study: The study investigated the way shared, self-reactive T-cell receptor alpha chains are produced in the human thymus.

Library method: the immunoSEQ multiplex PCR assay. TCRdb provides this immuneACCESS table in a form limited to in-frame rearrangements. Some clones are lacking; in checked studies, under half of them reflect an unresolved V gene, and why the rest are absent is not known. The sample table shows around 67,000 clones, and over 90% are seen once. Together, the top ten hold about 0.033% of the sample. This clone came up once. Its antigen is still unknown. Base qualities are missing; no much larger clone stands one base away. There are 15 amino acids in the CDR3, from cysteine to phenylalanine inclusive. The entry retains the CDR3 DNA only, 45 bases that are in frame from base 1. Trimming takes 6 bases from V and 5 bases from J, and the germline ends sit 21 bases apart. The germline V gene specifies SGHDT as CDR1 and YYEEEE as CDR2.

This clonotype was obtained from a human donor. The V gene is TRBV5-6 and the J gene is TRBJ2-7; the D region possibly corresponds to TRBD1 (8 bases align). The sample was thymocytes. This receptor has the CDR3 CASKPGGQAFNEQYF. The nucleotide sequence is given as TGTGCCAGCAAACCGGGGGGACAGGCATTCAACGAGCAGTACTTC.